The 7 T cell receptor beta chains in this list originate from one sample, sequenced in a study of T cells in Graves' hyperthyroidism and ophthalmopathy. Researchers amplified the TCR beta CDR3 regions from RNA transcripts. First-round RT-PCR of the TCR CDR3 relied on the HTBI primer set. TCRdb used MiXCR to reprocess the multiplex PCR reads, holding one entry per CDR3 protein. The sample comprises around 450,000 distinct CDR3 sequences, 15% to 17% of which are singletons, and around an eighth rests with the top ten. Specimen: blood. These receptors were obtained from a woman younger than 35 with Graves' hyperthyroidism.

This chain links TRBV5-6 with TRBJ2-5, with 8 bases aligning to TRBD1. Germline CDR1 reads SGHDT; CDR2 reads YYEEEE. V was pared by 4 bases and J by 5 bases, with 7 bases of the junction left unmatched. This CDR3 is 14 amino acids long. The CDR3 region has the DNA TGTGCCAGCAGCCCGGGACAGGTTAGGGAGACCCAGTACTTC. Protein sequence: CASSPGQVRETQYF.

V and J are TRBV25-1 and TRBJ2-5; 7 nucleotides agree with TRBD2. CDR1 and CDR2 (germline): MGHDK, SYGVNS. The CDR3 is made up of 15 amino acids. V dropped 3 bases and J dropped 1; count of bases not matched to a gene: 5. CDR3 sequence: CASSDDSGTQETQYF. As DNA, the CDR3 is TGTGCCAGCAGTGACGACAGCGGGACCCAAGAGACCCAGTACTTC.

This clonotype has a count of ten or more. The chain couples TRBV28 to TRBJ1-2; D is perhaps TRBD1 (5 bases). The V and J ends lost 9 bases and 0 bases respectively, with 20 bases between them. The CDR3 is made up of 16 amino acids. Germline assignment: CDR1 MDHEN and CDR2 SYDVKM. The CDR3 region has the DNA TGTGCCAGTAACGCGGAGGGGCCAAATCCTAACTATGGCTACACCTTC. Translated, it gives CASNAEGPNPNYGYTF.

The chain couples TRBV4-1 to TRBJ2-1; D is uncertain. This CDR3 has 15 residues. Germline CDR1 and CDR2: MGHRA and YSYEKL. Trimming removed 3 bases at V and 8 bases at J, with 17 bases between. The CDR3 DNA follows: TGCGCCAGCAGCCAGAATGAGGACGGAAGGTATGAGCAGTTCTTC. Translating gives CASSQNEDGRYEQFF.

This chain connects TRBV7-9 to TRBJ2-5, with D perhaps matching TRBD1 or TRBD2 (5 bases each). V was clipped by 0 bases and J by 2 bases, with 16 bases between them. Germline V gene lookup returns CDR1 SEHNR and CDR2 FQNEAQ (reference sequence). CDR3 length equals 17 residues. CDR3 region: CASSLAITGLPQETQYF. CDR3 nucleotide sequence: TGTGCCAGCAGCTTAGCCATAACAGGACTTCCTCAAGAGACCCAGTACTTC.

This clonotype was detected a few times. The chain combines TRBV29-1 with TRBJ2-7; 12 bases are shared with TRBD2. Germline loops: CDR1 SQVTM, CDR2 ANQGSEA. Unmatched junction bases numbered 7, after V lost 6 bases and J lost 7 bases. The length of the CDR3 is 13 residues. The CDR3 loop reads CSVPGLAGLEQYF. As DNA, the CDR3 is TGCAGCGTCCCGGGACTAGCGGGTTTAGAGCAGTACTTC.

In its sample, this clonotype was seen many times. The chain combines TRBV6-1 with TRBJ2-7, with D possibly matching TRBD1 (6 bases). The length of the CDR3 is 14 residues. Germline CDR1 reads MNHNS; CDR2 reads SASEGT. Trimming took 6 bases from V and 3 from J, leaving 15 bases between them. The CDR3 loop is CASSRGQTDYEQYF. The DNA of the CDR3 is TGTGCCAGCAGCCGCGGACAGACGGACTACGAGCAGTACTTC.